This paragraph covers one TCR beta chain sequence. Authors' data handling: Amplification of reference gene primers provided the estimated nucleated cell counts. Data came from immunoSEQ multiplex PCR; TCRdb stores just in-frame clones and leaves some out. V, J and clone size reflect that table, while D and trimming were determined from the DNA. Of 84,000 or so clones in the sample, about three quarters were seen once. The data originate from a study of blood T cell repertoires in COVID-19. Study summary: COVID-19 samples collected from the United States, Italy and Spain covered acute and convalescent phases. In each case, the material was cDNA or gDNA derived from T cells, B-cell-depleted T cells, or PBMCs.

CDR3 length equals 12 residues. Trimming cost V 4 bases and J 6 bases, with 10 bases left between them. In germline, CDR1 is SGHRS, CDR2 YFSETQ. The sample was peripheral blood. This sequence originates from a human donor in a cohort sampled during active COVID-19. The V call is TRBV5-1, the J call TRBJ2-5; D remains ambiguous. DNA of the CDR3: TGCGCCAGCAGCCCGGAGTTTAAGACCCAGTACTTC. This translates into CASSPEFKTQYF.